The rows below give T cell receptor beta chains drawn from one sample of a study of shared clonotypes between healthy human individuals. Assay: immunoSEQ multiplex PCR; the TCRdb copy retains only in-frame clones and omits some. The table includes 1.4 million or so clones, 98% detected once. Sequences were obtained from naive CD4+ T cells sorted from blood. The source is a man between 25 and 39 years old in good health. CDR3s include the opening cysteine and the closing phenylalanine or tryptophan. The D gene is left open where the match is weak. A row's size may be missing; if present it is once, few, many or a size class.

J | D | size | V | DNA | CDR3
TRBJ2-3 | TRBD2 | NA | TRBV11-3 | TGTGCCAGCAGCCGGGGACTAGTATCAGATACGCAGTATTTT | CASSRGLVSDTQYF
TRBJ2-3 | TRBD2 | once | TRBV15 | TGTGCCACCAGGCTGAGCGGGAGTTTTACAGATACGCAGTATTTT | CATRLSGSFTDTQYF
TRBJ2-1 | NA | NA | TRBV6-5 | TGTGCCAGCTACATCAGCGGGGAGCAGTTCTTC | CASYISGEQFF
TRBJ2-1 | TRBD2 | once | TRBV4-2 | TGTGCCAGCAGCCATGAACGGGCCAGGACTAGCGGGAGAAACAATGAGCAGTTCTTC | CASSHERARTSGRNNEQFF
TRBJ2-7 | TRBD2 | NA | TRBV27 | TGTGCCAGCAGGCGATCCCTAGCGGGAGCAAGCTCCTACGAGCAGTACTTC | CASRRSLAGASSYEQYF
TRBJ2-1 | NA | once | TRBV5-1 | TGCGCCAGCAGCCGGTCCTACAATGAGCAGTTCTTC | CASSRSYNEQFF
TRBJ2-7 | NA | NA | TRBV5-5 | TGTGCCAGCAGCTTGGCTGTCGGGGTCAACGAGCAGTACTTC | CASSLAVGVNEQYF
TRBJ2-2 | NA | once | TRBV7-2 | TGTGCCAGCAGCTCCCGGGGGCTGGGCCTAGCTGGCGGGGAGCTGTTTTTT | CASSSRGLGLAGGELFF
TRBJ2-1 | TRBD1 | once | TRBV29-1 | TGCAGCGTTGAAGATCTAAGCCGAAAACCGACAGGGGGGAAAGCGGGGAGCTCCTACAATGAGCAGTTCTTC | CSVEDLSRKPTGGKAGSSYNEQFF
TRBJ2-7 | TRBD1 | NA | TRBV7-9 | TGTGCCAGCAGCTCCGGAGGGACGGCCCAGACAGGGGGCCACTACGAGCAGTACTTC | CASSSGGTAQTGGHYEQYF
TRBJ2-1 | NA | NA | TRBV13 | TGTGCCAGCAGCCTTACAGCGGTCCCCTACAATGAGCAGTTCTTC | CASSLTAVPYNEQFF
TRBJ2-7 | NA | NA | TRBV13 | TGTGCCAGCAGCTTTAGGAGACAGGATAACGTCCACGAGCAGTACTTC | CASSFRRQDNVHEQYF
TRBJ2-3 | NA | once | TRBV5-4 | TGTGCCAGCAGCTCCCGGACCGTGGTTAACACAGATACGCAGTATTTT | CASSSRTVVNTDTQYF
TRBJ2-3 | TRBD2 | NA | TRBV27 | TGTGCCACCAGAGAATCTTTTAGCGGGATGGGAGTAACAGATACGCAGTATTTT | CATRESFSGMGVTDTQYF
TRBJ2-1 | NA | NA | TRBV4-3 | TGCGCCAGCAGCCAAGACGAATCGGCCTACAATGAGCAGTTCTTC | CASSQDESAYNEQFF
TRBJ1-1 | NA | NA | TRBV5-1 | TGCGCCAGCAGCCCGGACGGGACACCGAACACTGAAGCTTTCTTT | CASSPDGTPNTEAFF
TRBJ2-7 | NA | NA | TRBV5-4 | TGTGCCAGCAGCAGGTCGACAGGGTTAGCGGAGTACTTC | CASSRSTGLAEYF
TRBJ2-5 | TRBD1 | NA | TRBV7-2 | TGTGCCAGCAGAACAGGGGGCCGGGAGACCCAGTACTTC | CASRTGGRETQYF
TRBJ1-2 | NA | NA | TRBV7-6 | TGTGCCAGCAGCGTTAAGGGTGCGACCTATGGCTACACCTTC | CASSVKGATYGYTF
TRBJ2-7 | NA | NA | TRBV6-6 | TGTGCCAGCAGAGAAGGGAGGAACCGGTATGGGCAGTACTTC | CASREGRNRYGQYF
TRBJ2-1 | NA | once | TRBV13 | TGTGCCAGCAGTTATGTACCCCCTGGGCTAGGAAACAATGAGCAGTTCTTC | CASSYVPPGLGNNEQFF
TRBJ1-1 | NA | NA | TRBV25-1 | TGTGCCAGCAGTGACAGCGTGGGGGAAGCTTTCTTT | CASSDSVGEAFF
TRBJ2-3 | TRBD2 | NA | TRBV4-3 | TGCGCCAGCAGCCAAGATTCGACTAGCGGAGGGAGAGATACGCAGTATTTT | CASSQDSTSGGRDTQYF
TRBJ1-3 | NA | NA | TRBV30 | TGTGCCAGAGCATCTGGAAACACCATATATTTT | CARASGNTIYF
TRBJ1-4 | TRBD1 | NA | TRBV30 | TGTGCCGGGTCCAGGGGGCGCGATGAAAAACTGTTTTTT | CAGSRGRDEKLFF
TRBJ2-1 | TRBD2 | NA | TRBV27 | TGTGCCAGCAGGAGACCGGGACTAGTCTCCTACAATGAGCAGTTCTTC | CASRRPGLVSYNEQFF
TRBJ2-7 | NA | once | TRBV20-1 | TGCAGTACCTACCCCGAGCAGTACTTC | CSTYPEQYF
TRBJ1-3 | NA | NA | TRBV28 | TGTGCCAGCAGTTTACCCCAGGGTTTAGGATCTGGAAACACCATATATTTT | CASSLPQGLGSGNTIYF
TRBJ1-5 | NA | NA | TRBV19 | TGTGCCAGTAGTATCCTGGACAGCCTAAATAGCAATCAGCCCCAGCATTTT | CASSILDSLNSNQPQHF
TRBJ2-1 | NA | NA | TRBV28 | TGTGCCAGCAGCCCTCGCCGGGGGCAGTTCTTC | CASSPRRGQFF
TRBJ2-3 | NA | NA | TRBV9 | TGTGCCAGCAGCGTAGGAGCAGGGGGGGATACGCAGTATTTT | CASSVGAGGDTQYF
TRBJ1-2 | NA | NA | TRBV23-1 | TGCGCCAGCAGTCAATTATCCCCCCTGAACTATGGCTACACCTTC | CASSQLSPLNYGYTF
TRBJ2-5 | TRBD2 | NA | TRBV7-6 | TGTGCCAGCAGCTTACCCGGGCGGGAGAGGGTCGGGGCCCAGTACTTC | CASSLPGRERVGAQYF
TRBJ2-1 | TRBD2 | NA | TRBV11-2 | TGTGCCAGCAGTCTAGCGGCCGGAGAGCAGTTCTTC | CASSLAAGEQFF
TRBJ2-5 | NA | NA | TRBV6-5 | TGTGCCAGCAGGGAACTCGGTGGGGGGGAGACCCAGTACTTC | CASRELGGGETQYF
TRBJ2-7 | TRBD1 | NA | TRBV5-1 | TGCGCCAGCAGCTACAGGGGCAATCCCTACGAGCAGTACTTC | CASSYRGNPYEQYF
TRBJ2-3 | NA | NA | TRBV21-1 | TGTGCCAGCGCCTATCCCGTCCGCTATACGCAGTATTTT | CASAYPVRYTQYF
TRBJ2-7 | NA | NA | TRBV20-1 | TGCAGCCCGGATTACGAGCAGTACTTC | CSPDYEQYF
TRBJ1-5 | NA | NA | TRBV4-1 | TGCGCCAGCAGCCAAGATGAAGTACGGGTCAATCAGCCCCAGCATTTT | CASSQDEVRVNQPQHF
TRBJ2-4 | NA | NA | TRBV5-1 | TGCGCCAGCAGCTTGGGAGGACACATAGCCAAAAACATTCAGTACTTC | CASSLGGHIAKNIQYF
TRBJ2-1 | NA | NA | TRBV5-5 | TGTGCCAGCAGCCCGGACTGGATGTACAATGAGCAGTTCTTC | CASSPDWMYNEQFF
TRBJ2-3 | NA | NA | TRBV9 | TGTGCCAGCAGCGTAGCGCCTACAGATACGCAGTATTTT | CASSVAPTDTQYF
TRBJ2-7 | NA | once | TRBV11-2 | TGTGCCAGCAGCAGTGGCAATAGCTCCTACGAGCAGTACTTC | CASSSGNSSYEQYF
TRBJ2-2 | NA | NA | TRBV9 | TGTGCCAGCAGCGTAGTCAGAACCGGGGAGCTGTTTTTT | CASSVVRTGELFF
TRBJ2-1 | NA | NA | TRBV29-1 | TGCAGCGTCGGTTTAGTTATTGAGCAGTTCTTC | CSVGLVIEQFF